This TCR beta chain originates from a study of blood T cells in healthy people across ages (dated by TCRdb to about 2015). For the study in its entirety: In model experiments, template switching captured about one uniquely barcoded TCR beta cDNA molecule for every two T cells. The study measured age-related changes in TCR beta repertoire diversity using deep sequencing normalized with unique cDNA molecular identifiers. The donors were divided into four age groups: young (average about 16 years), middle-aged (over 35), aged (62) and long-lived (more than 75). For two donors (one aged 18 to 29 and one aged 80 or older), the study analyzed two additional independent replicas of 1 million unique cDNA reads from the same blood draw. What the authors observed across the whole study: Observed TCR beta diversity per million T cells fell roughly linearly with age, and a significant reduction was already apparent by age roughly 40. Donor CMV infection status was unknown, potentially confounding age-related changes in expanded clonotypes. Bulk unsorted PBMC profiling prevented conclusive comparison of naive and antigen-experienced compartments. Compared with the aged group, the long-lived group had more naive CD4+ T cells, fewer expanded clones and increased TCR diversity, a pattern suggesting age selection. Total diversity estimates from one million sequenced T cells were considered lower bounds and underestimates. There was a strong correlation between observed TCR beta diversity and the percentage of naive T cells measured by flow cytometry.

The method behind the library was 5' RACE. Sequenced on an Illumina HiSeq 2500. The second PCR ran for about 7 to 11 cycles and used a J-beta primer mix along with a sample-barcoded 5' primer. A unique molecular identifier was introduced onto each TCR beta cDNA molecule by a template-switch 5' adaptor carrying 12 random nucleotides. At least 2.5 million CDR3-containing paired-end reads were obtained from each sample. First-strand cDNA was synthesized from all RNA with the Mint cDNA synthesis kit, primed by a TRBC-specific oligonucleotide. All cDNA was treated with uracil-DNA glycosylase and then went through a first 18-cycle PCR with the universal primers M1SS and BC2_uni_R. The source study handled its data this way. For normalization, 1 million high-quality reads, each with a distinct molecular identifier, were randomly selected from each sample. Instead of being binned into consensus sequences, reads that shared molecular identifiers were thrown out. MiTCR, run with a Q25 quality threshold and the strictest error-elimination algorithm, handled CDR3 identification, clonotype clustering and error correction. Lower-bound total TCR beta diversity was estimated with a nonparametric unseen species model using Euler transformation. TCRdb reran the public reads through fastp at Q25 and MiXCR, keeping productive beta chains. When rows share a CDR3 protein, they turn into one entry using the most common DNA and genes. V and J calls and clone size were set by TCRdb, not the authors. The sample table contains 1 million or so distinct CDR3 sequences; only one count was recorded for around 27% of them. The leading ten clones occupy about 0.72% of the sample.

The donors were roughly 39 Caucasian individuals from Russia, aged roughly 6 to 95 years, who were systemically healthy. Each donor gave about 9.7 milliliters of peripheral blood, drawn into EDTA-treated Vacutainer tubes. Ficoll-Paque density-gradient centrifugation was used to isolate PBMCs, with at least 6 million obtained per sample. Total RNA was extracted from PBMCs with Trizol reagent, with at least 5 micrograms obtained per sample. For every donor, an aliquot of PBMCs went through flow cytometry to measure the percentages of naive CD45RAhigh/CD27high T cells. In the case of this clonotype: Its antigen is not yet known. The record has no base qualities; no much larger clone is one base away.

These data were also reused for a study on T cells of mothers and their children. As the second paper documents: Donors were nine systemically healthy Caucasian individuals: three mothers and their six children. cDNA synthesis consumed the entire amount of extracted RNA, loaded at 1.5 ug RNA in each 15 ul reaction. In the second PCR, sample barcodes and 2-4 random nucleotides were introduced via the M1S primer. Over 8 million TCR beta CDR3 reads were obtained for each mother, and approximately 2.9 million reads were obtained for each child. Thymic selection shapes the output of TCR recombination in a similar way in related and unrelated pairs, and inherited differences have a minor effect. Normalized repertoire overlap was always slightly but never significantly higher in related than unrelated mother-child pairs. No persistent microchimeric T cell clones were detected, at a sensitivity of approximately 110 clones per million clonotypes. To look for features that set related mother-child pairs apart from unrelated individuals, the researchers ran deep NGS to compare the TCR beta repertoires of mothers and children. The mean age was 40 +/- 4 years for the mothers and around 10 +/- 4 years for the children. After adapters were ligated using NEBNext reagents, the libraries underwent 100+100 nt paired-end sequencing on an Illumina HiSeq 2000. To prevent cross-contamination, the mother and child libraries were prepared a month apart and were sequenced in separate runs. Between roughly 500,000 and 2,300,000 distinct TCR beta clonotypes were identified per donor. Naive TCR beta clonotypes were estimated from low-frequency clonotypes matched to each donor's FACS-determined naive share, without sorting.

This clonotype was obtained from a girl aged 2 to 9 in good health. Material for sequencing was blood.

Read as DNA, the sequence is TGTGCCAGCAGTACGACCCAGGGTTTGGGAGGGCTGGAGACCCAGTACTTC. Its coded protein is CASSTTQGLGGLETQYF. The V and J segments used are TRBV27 and TRBJ2-5, with 7 central nucleotides matching TRBD2. Germline trimming amounts to 5 bases on V and 5 bases on J, with 17 as the count of junction bases outside the gene matches. From its cysteine to its phenylalanine, the CDR3 spans 17 amino acids. Of the read, only the CDR3 DNA is kept; its 51 bases are in frame from base 1. Via the germline V gene (reference sequence), CDR1 is MNHEY and CDR2 SMNVEV.